A selection of T cell receptor beta chains follows, all from one sample in a study of T cells in tuberculosis. The table came from immunoSEQ multiplex PCR; TCRdb's copy has only in-frame clones and leaves some out. The sample records roughly 28,000 clones, approximately 93% being singletons. The sample consisted of PBMCs. Receptors originate from a donor between 10 and 35 years old with latent tuberculosis or without tuberculosis infection. CDR3s include the opening cysteine and the closing phenylalanine or tryptophan. The D gene is left open where the match is weak. Expanded clones are given a class, and other clones once, few, many or no size at all.

V: TRBV27; size: -; J: TRBJ1-4; D: TRBD1; CDR3: CASSFNAGGPSAGKLFF; DNA: TGTGCCAGCAGTTTTAACGCAGGGGGCCCCTCAGCTGGAAAACTGTTTTTT
V: TRBV15; size: -; J: TRBJ1-2; D: -; CDR3: CATSGGDGALYGYTF; DNA: TGTGCCACCAGCGGGGGGGACGGAGCCCTCTATGGCTACACCTTC
V: TRBV2; size: -; J: TRBJ2-3; D: TRBD2; CDR3: CATRSSGSKADTQYF; DNA: TGTGCCACCCGGTCTAGCGGGAGTAAGGCAGATACGCAGTATTTT
V: TRBV4-2; size: -; J: TRBJ2-7; D: -; CDR3: CASSLLAGRVDEQYF; DNA: TGTGCCAGCAGCCTCCTAGCCGGGAGAGTCGACGAGCAGTACTTC
V: TRBV18; size: -; J: TRBJ1-1; D: TRBD1; CDR3: CASGTGGTTLNTEAFF; DNA: TGTGCCAGCGGTACAGGGGGCACGACCCTGAACACTGAAGCTTTCTTT
V: TRBV5-8; size: once; J: TRBJ2-1; D: -; CDR3: CASSRDRDRQFF; DNA: TGTGCCAGCAGCCGCGACCGGGATAGGCAGTTCTTC
V: TRBV27; size: once; J: TRBJ1-2; D: -; CDR3: CASSRGVAYPNYGYTF; DNA: TGTGCCAGCAGTCGAGGCGTAGCTTATCCGAATTATGGCTACACCTTC
V: TRBV28; size: -; J: TRBJ1-2; D: -; CDR3: CASSSNYGYTF; DNA: TGTGCCAGCAGTTCGAACTATGGCTACACCTTC
V: TRBV7-9; size: -; J: TRBJ2-3; D: TRBD2; CDR3: CASSSPGTSLGTQYF; DNA: TGTGCCAGCAGCTCCCCCGGGACTAGTCTAGGTACGCAGTATTTT
V: TRBV2; size: -; J: TRBJ2-1; D: -; CDR3: CASAGDNEQFF; DNA: TGTGCCAGCGCAGGGGACAATGAGCAGTTCTTC
V: TRBV2; size: -; J: TRBJ2-2; D: -; CDR3: CASYGGTGELFF; DNA: TGTGCCAGCTATGGCGGGACCGGGGAGCTGTTTTTT
V: TRBV7-9; size: -; J: TRBJ2-7; D: -; CDR3: CASSLAQGSNYEQYF; DNA: TGTGCCAGCAGCTTAGCGCAGGGGTCTAACTACGAGCAGTACTTC
V: TRBV19; size: -; J: TRBJ2-7; D: TRBD2; CDR3: CASSGSSGGIEQYF; DNA: TGTGCCAGTAGTGGGTCTAGCGGGGGTATCGAGCAGTACTTC
V: TRBV19; size: once; J: TRBJ2-1; D: TRBD2; CDR3: CASTTSGSGRVNEQFF; DNA: TGTGCCAGTACTACCTCAGGGTCGGGGAGGGTCAATGAGCAGTTCTTC
V: TRBV5-1; size: once; J: TRBJ2-7; D: TRBD1; CDR3: CASSLAGTGSLEQYF; DNA: TGCGCCAGCAGCTTGGCCGGGACAGGCTCCCTCGAGCAGTACTTC
V: TRBV27; size: -; J: TRBJ2-7; D: TRBD2; CDR3: CASSTTRTSGAYEQYF; DNA: TGTGCCAGCAGTACCACAAGGACTAGCGGGGCCTACGAGCAGTACTTC
V: TRBV2; size: -; J: TRBJ1-3; D: TRBD1; CDR3: CASSPGGGPGNTIYF; DNA: TGTGCCAGCAGTCCAGGGGGCGGCCCTGGAAACACCATATATTTT
V: TRBV4-1; size: -; J: TRBJ2-1; D: TRBD2; CDR3: CASSQGETSGRSEQFF; DNA: TGCGCCAGCAGCCAAGGGGAGACTAGCGGGAGATCTGAGCAGTTCTTC
V: TRBV6-1; size: -; J: TRBJ1-5; D: -; CDR3: CASAPDPNQPQHF; DNA: TGTGCCAGCGCCCCAGATCCTAATCAGCCCCAGCATTTT
V: TRBV28; size: -; J: TRBJ2-7; D: -; CDR3: CASSPPYYEQYF; DNA: TGTGCCAGCAGCCCCCCTTACTACGAGCAGTACTTC
V: TRBV6-4; size: -; J: TRBJ2-3; D: TRBD2; CDR3: CASSASGTDTQYF; DNA: TGTGCCAGCAGTGCTAGCGGGACAGATACGCAGTATTTT
V: TRBV6-5; size: -; J: TRBJ2-7; D: TRBD2; CDR3: CASRGLWGLRFEQYF; DNA: TGTGCCAGCAGGGGACTCTGGGGACTAAGGTTCGAGCAGTACTTC
V: TRBV6-4; size: -; J: TRBJ2-3; D: TRBD1; CDR3: CASSTGGEFPDTQYF; DNA: TGTGCCAGCAGTACAGGGGGCGAGTTTCCAGATACGCAGTATTTT
V: TRBV7-9; size: -; J: TRBJ1-5; D: -; CDR3: CASSLAIGGAYSNQPQHF; DNA: TGTGCCAGCAGCTTAGCCATAGGGGGGGCCTATAGCAATCAGCCCCAGCATTTT
V: TRBV27; size: -; J: TRBJ1-6; D: -; CDR3: CASSRLTGTEIYNSPLHF; DNA: TGTGCCAGCAGCCGCCTGACAGGAACGGAAATATATAATTCACCCCTCCACTTT
V: TRBV9; size: -; J: TRBJ1-2; D: TRBD1; CDR3: CASSVAGTANYGYTF; DNA: TGTGCCAGCAGCGTAGCCGGGACAGCCAACTATGGCTACACCTTC
V: TRBV6-5; size: -; J: TRBJ2-1; D: TRBD2; CDR3: CASSYGGGYNEQFF; DNA: TGTGCCAGCAGTTACGGCGGGGGTTACAATGAGCAGTTCTTC
V: TRBV5-6; size: -; J: TRBJ2-7; D: -; CDR3: CASSLGGTGLWEQYF; DNA: TGTGCCAGCAGCCTCGGGGGGACAGGTCTCTGGGAGCAGTACTTC
V: TRBV23-1; size: -; J: TRBJ1-2; D: TRBD1; CDR3: CASSQSQGNYGYTF; DNA: TGCGCCAGCAGTCAATCACAGGGGAACTATGGCTACACCTTC
V: TRBV7-6; size: -; J: TRBJ1-3; D: -; CDR3: CASSPTGWTAGNTIYF; DNA: TGTGCCAGCAGCCCTACCGGCTGGACAGCTGGAAACACCATATATTTT
V: TRBV28; size: -; J: TRBJ2-3; D: -; CDR3: CASSLRGATDTQYF; DNA: TGTGCCAGCAGTTTACGGGGAGCAACAGATACGCAGTATTTT
V: TRBV25-1; size: -; J: TRBJ2-3; D: -; CDR3: CASSNSRDIGNTQYF; DNA: TGTGCCAGCAGTAACTCCCGGGACATCGGGAATACGCAGTATTTT
V: TRBV15; size: -; J: TRBJ1-2; D: TRBD1; CDR3: CATSEPGQGNYGYTF; DNA: TGTGCCACCAGCGAACCGGGACAGGGAAACTATGGCTACACCTTC
V: TRBV30; size: -; J: TRBJ1-2; D: -; CDR3: CACLSVDGYTF; DNA: TGTGCCTGCCTCTCAGTGGATGGCTACACCTTC
V: TRBV30; size: -; J: TRBJ2-7; D: -; CDR3: CAWSADSLASYEQYF; DNA: TGTGCCTGGAGTGCCGATTCGCTAGCGTCGTACGAGCAGTACTTC
V: TRBV2; size: once; J: TRBJ1-2; D: -; CDR3: CASSDPVAGAWGYTF; DNA: TGTGCCAGCAGTGACCCGGTCGCGGGGGCTTGGGGCTACACCTTC
V: TRBV5-4; size: -; J: TRBJ2-7; D: TRBD2; CDR3: CASSTREGGQSSYEQYF; DNA: TGTGCCAGCAGCACGCGGGAGGGAGGCCAGAGCTCCTACGAGCAGTACTTC
V: TRBV7-6; size: -; J: TRBJ2-3; D: TRBD2; CDR3: CASSLKLLGEGPDTQYF; DNA: TGTGCCAGCAGCTTAAAGCTATTAGGGGAGGGCCCAGATACGCAGTATTTT
V: TRBV12-5; size: -; J: TRBJ2-1; D: TRBD1; CDR3: CASAPGQGSGNEQFF; DNA: TGTGCTAGTGCACCGGGACAGGGGTCCGGGAATGAGCAGTTCTTC
V: TRBV5-1; size: -; J: TRBJ1-4; D: TRBD1; CDR3: CASSPRQGVSEKLFF; DNA: TGCGCCAGCAGCCCAAGACAGGGGGTTAGTGAAAAACTGTTTTTT
V: TRBV28; size: -; J: TRBJ2-7; D: -; CDR3: CASSRAGNEQYF; DNA: TGTGCCAGCAGCCGGGCGGGGAACGAGCAGTACTTC
V: TRBV7-9; size: -; J: TRBJ1-1; D: -; CDR3: CASSPLLGEGTEAFF; DNA: TGTGCCAGCAGCCCCCTTTTAGGGGAAGGGACTGAAGCTTTCTTT
V: TRBV4-2; size: -; J: TRBJ2-5; D: -; CDR3: CASSHIAKETQYF; DNA: TGTGCCAGCAGCCATATCGCTAAAGAGACCCAGTACTTC
V: TRBV9; size: -; J: TRBJ2-7; D: -; CDR3: CASSVEWGDEQYF; DNA: TGTGCCAGCAGCGTAGAATGGGGCGACGAGCAGTACTTC
V: TRBV6-6; size: -; J: TRBJ2-3; D: TRBD1; CDR3: CASKTGTGIHTQYF; DNA: TGTGCCAGCAAAACCGGGACAGGGATCCATACGCAGTATTTT
V: TRBV27; size: -; J: TRBJ1-2; D: -; CDR3: CASSKGQKHYGYTF; DNA: TGTGCCAGCAGTAAAGGACAGAAGCACTATGGCTACACCTTC
V: TRBV13; size: -; J: TRBJ1-5; D: TRBD1; CDR3: CASSGGQGQPQHF; DNA: TGTGCCAGCAGCGGAGGACAGGGTCAGCCCCAGCATTTT
V: TRBV11-2; size: few; J: TRBJ2-2; D: TRBD2; CDR3: CASRTLIAGRAGELFF; DNA: TGTGCCAGCAGAACTCTGATAGCGGGACGGGCCGGGGAGCTGTTTTTT
V: TRBV29-1; size: -; J: TRBJ2-5; D: -; CDR3: CSAYHGQGETQYF; DNA: TGCAGCGCGTATCACGGGCAGGGGGAGACCCAGTACTTC
V: TRBV5-4; size: once; J: TRBJ1-2; D: -; CDR3: CASSLGGLGYTF; DNA: TGTGCCAGCAGCTTGGGGGGGCTCGGCTACACCTTC
V: TRBV4-1; size: -; J: TRBJ1-6; D: -; CDR3: CASSQIRGEGSPLHF; DNA: TGCGCCAGCAGCCAAATACGGGGGGAAGGTTCACCCCTCCACTTT
V: TRBV29-1; size: -; J: TRBJ2-5; D: TRBD2; CDR3: CSVNLPGLAVQETQYF; DNA: TGCAGCGTAAACTTACCGGGACTAGCGGTCCAAGAGACCCAGTACTTC
V: TRBV5-1; size: -; J: TRBJ2-7; D: -; CDR3: CASSLAGRTYEQYF; DNA: TGCGCCAGCAGCTTGGCTGGGCGAACCTACGAGCAGTACTTC
V: TRBV11-3; size: -; J: TRBJ2-1; D: TRBD2; CDR3: CASSLDQGGSGNHNEQFF; DNA: TGTGCCAGCAGCTTAGATCAGGGAGGTAGCGGGAATCACAATGAGCAGTTCTTC
V: TRBV2; size: -; J: TRBJ2-1; D: TRBD2; CDR3: CASSVRLAGSEQFF; DNA: TGTGCCAGCAGTGTTCGCCTAGCGGGAAGTGAGCAGTTCTTC
V: TRBV5-1; size: -; J: TRBJ1-1; D: -; CDR3: CASSLGATVNTEAFF; DNA: TGCGCCAGCAGCTTAGGGGCGACAGTCAACACTGAAGCTTTCTTT
V: TRBV9; size: -; J: TRBJ1-2; D: -; CDR3: CASSPSPSGRGGYGYTF; DNA: TGTGCCAGCAGCCCATCCCCCTCGGGCAGGGGCGGCTATGGCTACACCTTC
V: TRBV4-3; size: -; J: TRBJ2-2; D: TRBD2; CDR3: CASSQEPLAGGNTGELFF; DNA: TGCGCCAGCAGCCAAGAACCTCTAGCGGGGGGTAACACCGGGGAGCTGTTTTTT
V: TRBV5-1; size: -; J: TRBJ1-6; D: TRBD1; CDR3: CASSGDSLSNSNSPLHF; DNA: TGCGCCAGCAGCGGGGACAGCCTCTCGAACTCCAATTCACCCCTCCACTTT